This T cell receptor (beta chain) came from a study of cytomegalovirus exposure and HLA in healthy donors. Study findings and constraints: Among TCR sequences, most were rare, though some public TCRs appeared in many donors.

About this clone itself: What it binds is unknown.

The study drew the donors from its roughly 120-subject validation cohort, separate from the approximately 700-subject first cohort. Here immunoSEQ multiplex PCR was the method, and the copy in TCRdb shows in-frame clones only, minus some. The sample includes a few hundred thousand clones, about 93% of them seen just once. Sequencing was performed on PBMCs. The TCR comes from a woman between 18 and 29 years old in good health and CMV-seronegative.

CDR3 in amino acids: CASRETGIYGYTF. The DNA of the CDR3 is TGTGCCAGCAGAGAGACAGGGATCTATGGCTACACCTTC. The gene calls are TRBV28 and TRBJ1-2; 7 nucleotides line up with TRBD1. The CDR3 extends over 13 amino acids. Losses at the gene ends were 6 bases for V and 4 bases for J; bases not matched to a gene: 5. The germline V gene has CDR1 MDHEN and CDR2 SYDVKM.